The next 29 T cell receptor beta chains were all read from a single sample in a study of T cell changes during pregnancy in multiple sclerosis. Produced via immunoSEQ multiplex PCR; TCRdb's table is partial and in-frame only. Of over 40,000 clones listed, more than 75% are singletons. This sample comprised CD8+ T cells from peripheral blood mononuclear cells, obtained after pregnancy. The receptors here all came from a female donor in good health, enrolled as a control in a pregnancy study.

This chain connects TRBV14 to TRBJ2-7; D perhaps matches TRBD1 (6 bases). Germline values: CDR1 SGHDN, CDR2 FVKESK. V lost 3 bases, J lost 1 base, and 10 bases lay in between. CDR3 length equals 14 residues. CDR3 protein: CASSHRGSSYEQYF. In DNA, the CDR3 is TGTGCCAGCAGCCACAGGGGCTCATCCTACGAGCAGTACTTC.

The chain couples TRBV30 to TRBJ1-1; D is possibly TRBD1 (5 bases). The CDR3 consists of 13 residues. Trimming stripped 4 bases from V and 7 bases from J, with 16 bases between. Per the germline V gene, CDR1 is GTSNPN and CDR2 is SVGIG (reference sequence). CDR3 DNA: TGTGCCTGGAAGAGTGCAGGGTTTTATGAAGCTTTCTTT. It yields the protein CAWKSAGFYEAFF.

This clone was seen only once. CDR3 region: CASSWETGYEQYF. The CDR3 nucleotides are TGTGCCAGCAGTTGGGAGACAGGATACGAGCAGTACTTC. The chain employs TRBV27 and TRBJ2-7; TRBD1 might be the D (6 bases). This CDR3 region has 13 residues. The V and J ends lost 4 bases and 4 bases respectively, with 11 bases between them. Germline CDR1 MNHEY, CDR2 SMNVEV (reference sequence).

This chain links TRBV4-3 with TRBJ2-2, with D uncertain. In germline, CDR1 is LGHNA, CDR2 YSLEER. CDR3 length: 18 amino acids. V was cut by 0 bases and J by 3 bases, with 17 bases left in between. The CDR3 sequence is CASSQDWASGSDTGELFF. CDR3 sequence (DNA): TGCGCCAGCAGCCAAGATTGGGCCTCAGGATCGGACACCGGGGAGCTGTTTTTT.

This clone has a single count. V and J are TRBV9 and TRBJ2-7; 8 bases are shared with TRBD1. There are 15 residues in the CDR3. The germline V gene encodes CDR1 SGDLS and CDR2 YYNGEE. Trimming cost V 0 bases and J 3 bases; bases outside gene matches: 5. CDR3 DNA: TGTGCCAGCAGCGTAGGTTCAGGGACAGGCTACGAGCAGTACTTC. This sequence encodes CASSVGSGTGYEQYF.

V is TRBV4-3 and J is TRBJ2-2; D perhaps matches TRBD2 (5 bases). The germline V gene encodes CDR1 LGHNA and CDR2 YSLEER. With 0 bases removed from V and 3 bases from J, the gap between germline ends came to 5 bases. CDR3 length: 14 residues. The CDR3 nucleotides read TGCGCCAGCAGCCAAGATAGCGACACCGGGGAGCTGTTTTTT. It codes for CASSQDSDTGELFF.

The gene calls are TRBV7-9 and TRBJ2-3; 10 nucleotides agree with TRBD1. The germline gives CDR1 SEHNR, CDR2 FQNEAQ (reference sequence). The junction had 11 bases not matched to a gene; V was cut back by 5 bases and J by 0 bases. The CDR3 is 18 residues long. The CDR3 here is CASSPSLMGQGSTDTQYF. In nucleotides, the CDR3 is TGTGCCAGCAGCCCTAGCCTGATGGGACAGGGGAGCACAGATACGCAGTATTTT.

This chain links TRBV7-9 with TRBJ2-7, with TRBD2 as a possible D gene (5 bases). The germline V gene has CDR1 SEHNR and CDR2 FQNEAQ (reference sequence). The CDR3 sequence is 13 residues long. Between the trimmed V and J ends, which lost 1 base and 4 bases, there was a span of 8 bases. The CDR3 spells CASSLGGPYEQYF. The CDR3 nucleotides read TGTGCCAGCAGCTTAGGAGGGCCGTACGAGCAGTACTTC.

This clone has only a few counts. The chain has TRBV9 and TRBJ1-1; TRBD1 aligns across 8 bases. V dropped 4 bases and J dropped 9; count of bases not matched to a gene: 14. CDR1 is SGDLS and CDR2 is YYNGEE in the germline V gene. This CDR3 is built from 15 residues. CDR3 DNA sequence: TGTGCCAGCAGCCCACCGACAGGGGAAAAAGAGAAAGCTTTCTTT. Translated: CASSPPTGEKEKAFF. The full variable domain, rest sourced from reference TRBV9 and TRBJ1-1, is DSGVTQTPKHLITATGQRVTLRCSPRSGDLSVYWYQQSLDQGLQFLIQYYNGEERAKGNILERFSAQQFPDLHSELNLSSLELGDSALYFCASSPPTGEKEKAFFGQGTRLTVV.

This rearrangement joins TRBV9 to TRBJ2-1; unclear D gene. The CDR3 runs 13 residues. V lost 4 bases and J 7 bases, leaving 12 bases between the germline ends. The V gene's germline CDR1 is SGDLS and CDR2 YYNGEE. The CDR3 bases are TGTGCCAGCAGCTTCTTAACGGAGAATGAGCAGTTCTTC. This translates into CASSFLTENEQFF.

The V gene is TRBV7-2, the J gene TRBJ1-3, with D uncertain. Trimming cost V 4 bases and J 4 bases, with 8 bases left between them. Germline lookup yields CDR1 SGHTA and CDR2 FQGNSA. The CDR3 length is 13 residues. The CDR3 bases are TGTGCCAGCAGCTCGTGGGCGGGAAACACCATATATTTT. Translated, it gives CASSSWAGNTIYF.

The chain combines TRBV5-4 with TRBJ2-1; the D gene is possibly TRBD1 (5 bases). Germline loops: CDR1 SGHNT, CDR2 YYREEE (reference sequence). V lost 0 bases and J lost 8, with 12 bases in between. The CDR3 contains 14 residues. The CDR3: CASSLGLGAHEQFF. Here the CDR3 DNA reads TGTGCCAGCAGCTTGGGTTTAGGGGCACATGAGCAGTTCTTC.

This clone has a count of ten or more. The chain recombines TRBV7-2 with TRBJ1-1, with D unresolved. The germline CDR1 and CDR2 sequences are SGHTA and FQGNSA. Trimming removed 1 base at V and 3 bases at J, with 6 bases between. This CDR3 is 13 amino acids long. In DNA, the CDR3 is TGTGCCAGCAGCTTAGTCTCCGACACTGAAGCTTTCTTT. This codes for CASSLVSDTEAFF.

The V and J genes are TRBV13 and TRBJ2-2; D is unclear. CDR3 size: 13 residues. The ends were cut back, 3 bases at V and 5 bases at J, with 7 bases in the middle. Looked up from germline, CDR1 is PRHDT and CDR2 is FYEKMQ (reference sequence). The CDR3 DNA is TGTGCCAGCAGCTTCCGGTTGACCGGGGAGCTGTTTTTT. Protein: CASSFRLTGELFF.

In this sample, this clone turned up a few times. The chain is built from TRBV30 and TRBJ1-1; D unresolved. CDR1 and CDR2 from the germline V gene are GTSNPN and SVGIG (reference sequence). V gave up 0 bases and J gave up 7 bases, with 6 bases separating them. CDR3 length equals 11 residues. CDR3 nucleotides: TGTGCCTGGAGTGTATTTTATGAAGCTTTCTTT. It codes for CAWSVFYEAFF.

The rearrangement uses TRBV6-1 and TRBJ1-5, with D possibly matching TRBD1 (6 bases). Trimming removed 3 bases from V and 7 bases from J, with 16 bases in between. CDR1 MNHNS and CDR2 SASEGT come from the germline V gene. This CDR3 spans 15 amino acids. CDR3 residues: CASSDEQGGIQPQHF. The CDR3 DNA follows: TGTGCCAGCAGTGACGAACAGGGAGGGATCCAGCCCCAGCATTTT.

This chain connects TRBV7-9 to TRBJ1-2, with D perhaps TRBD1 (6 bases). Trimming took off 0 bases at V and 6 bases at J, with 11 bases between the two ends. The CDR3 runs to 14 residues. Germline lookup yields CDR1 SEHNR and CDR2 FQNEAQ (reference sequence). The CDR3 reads CASSLAGGADGYTF. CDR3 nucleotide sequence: TGTGCCAGCAGCTTAGCGGGGGGGGCGGATGGCTACACCTTC.

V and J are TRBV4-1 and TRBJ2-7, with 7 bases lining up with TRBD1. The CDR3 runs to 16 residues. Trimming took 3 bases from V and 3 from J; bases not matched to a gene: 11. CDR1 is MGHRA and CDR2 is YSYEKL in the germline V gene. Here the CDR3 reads CASSQEDRLGDYEQYF. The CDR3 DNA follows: TGCGCCAGCAGCCAGGAGGACAGGTTGGGGGACTACGAGCAGTACTTC.

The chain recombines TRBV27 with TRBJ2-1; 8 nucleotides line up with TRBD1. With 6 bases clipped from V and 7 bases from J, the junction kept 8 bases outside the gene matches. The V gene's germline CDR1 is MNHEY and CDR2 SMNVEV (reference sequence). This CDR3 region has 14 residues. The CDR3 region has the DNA TGTGCCAGCAGACTCCAGGGGGCGGATAATGAGCAGTTCTTC. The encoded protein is CASRLQGADNEQFF.

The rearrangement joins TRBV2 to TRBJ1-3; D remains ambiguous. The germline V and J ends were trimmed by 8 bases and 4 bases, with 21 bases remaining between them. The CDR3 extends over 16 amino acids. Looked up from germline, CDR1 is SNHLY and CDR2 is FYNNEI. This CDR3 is CASAPWIMAGGNTIYF. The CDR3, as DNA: TGTGCCAGCGCGCCCTGGATAATGGCAGGCGGAAACACCATATATTTT.

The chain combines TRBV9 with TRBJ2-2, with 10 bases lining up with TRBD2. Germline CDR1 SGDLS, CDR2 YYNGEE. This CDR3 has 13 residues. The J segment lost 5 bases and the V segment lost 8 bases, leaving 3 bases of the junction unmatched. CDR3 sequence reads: CASGLAVTGELFF. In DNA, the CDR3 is TGTGCCAGTGGACTAGCGGTTACCGGGGAGCTGTTTTTT.

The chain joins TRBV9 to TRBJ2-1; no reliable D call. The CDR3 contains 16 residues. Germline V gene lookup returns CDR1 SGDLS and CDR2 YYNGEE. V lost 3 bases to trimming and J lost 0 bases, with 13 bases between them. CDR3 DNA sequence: TGTGCCAGCAGCGCTCGTGCTTGGAGCTCCTACAATGAGCAGTTCTTC. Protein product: CASSARAWSSYNEQFF. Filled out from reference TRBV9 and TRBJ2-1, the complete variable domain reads DSGVTQTPKHLITATGQRVTLRCSPRSGDLSVYWYQQSLDQGLQFLIQYYNGEERAKGNILERFSAQQFPDLHSELNLSSLELGDSALYFCASSARAWSSYNEQFFGPGTRLTVL.

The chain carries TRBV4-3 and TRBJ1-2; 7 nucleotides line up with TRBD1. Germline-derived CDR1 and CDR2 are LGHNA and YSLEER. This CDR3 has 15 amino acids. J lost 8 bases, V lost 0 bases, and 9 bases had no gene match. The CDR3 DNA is TGCGCCAGCAGCCAAGATAGGGGACAGTCGAGGGGCTACACCTTC. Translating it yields CASSQDRGQSRGYTF.

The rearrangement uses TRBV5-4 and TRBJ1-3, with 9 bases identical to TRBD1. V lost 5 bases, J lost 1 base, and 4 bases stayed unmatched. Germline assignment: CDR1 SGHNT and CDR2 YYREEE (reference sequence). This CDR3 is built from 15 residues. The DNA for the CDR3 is TGTGCCAGCAGTCGTGACAGGGGGTCTGGAAACACCATATATTTT. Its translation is CASSRDRGSGNTIYF. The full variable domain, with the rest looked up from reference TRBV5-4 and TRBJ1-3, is ETGVTQSPTHLIKTRGQQVTLRCSSQSGHNTVSWYQQALGQGPQFIFQYYREEENGRGNFPPRFSGLQFPNYSSELNVNALELDDSALYLCASSRDRGSGNTIYFGEGSWLTVV.

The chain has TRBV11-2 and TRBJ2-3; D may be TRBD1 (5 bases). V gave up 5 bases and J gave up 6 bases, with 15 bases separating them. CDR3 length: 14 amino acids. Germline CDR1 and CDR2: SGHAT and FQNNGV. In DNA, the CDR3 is TGTGCCAGCAGCGTCTCAGGTGGGGCCGATACGCAGTATTTT. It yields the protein CASSVSGGADTQYF.

The chain's CDR3 is CASSSDRVLLQPQHF. As DNA, the CDR3 is TGTGCCAGCAGCTCCGACAGGGTTTTACTACAGCCCCAGCATTTT. The chain links TRBV5-8 to TRBJ1-5; 7 bases agree with TRBD1. The junction had 10 bases not matched to a gene; V was cut back by 3 bases and J by 7 bases. The CDR3 is 15 residues long. CDR1 and CDR2 from the germline V gene are SGHTS and YDEGEE.

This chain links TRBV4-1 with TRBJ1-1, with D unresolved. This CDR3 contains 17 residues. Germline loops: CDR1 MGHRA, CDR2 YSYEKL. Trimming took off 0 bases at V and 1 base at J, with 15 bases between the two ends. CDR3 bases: TGCGCCAGCAGCCAAGATGGGCACGTAAGAGAGAACACTGAAGCTTTCTTT. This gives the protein CASSQDGHVRENTEAFF.

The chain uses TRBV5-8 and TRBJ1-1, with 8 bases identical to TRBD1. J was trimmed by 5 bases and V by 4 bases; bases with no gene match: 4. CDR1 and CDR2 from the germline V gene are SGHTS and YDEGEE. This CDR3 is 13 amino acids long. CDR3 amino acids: CASSRTGRTEAFF. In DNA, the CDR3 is TGTGCCAGCAGCCGGACAGGGCGAACTGAAGCTTTCTTT.

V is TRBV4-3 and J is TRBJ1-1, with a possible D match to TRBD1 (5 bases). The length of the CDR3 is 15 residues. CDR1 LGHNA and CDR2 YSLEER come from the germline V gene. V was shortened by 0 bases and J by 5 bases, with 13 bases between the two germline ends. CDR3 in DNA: TGCGCCAGCAGCCAAGAATGGCAGGGCAGGACTGAAGCTTTCTTT. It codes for CASSQEWQGRTEAFF.